One T cell receptor beta chain is described in this entry. This record belongs to a study of blood T cell repertoires in COVID-19. For the study at large: Nucleic acid was either cDNA or gDNA, and it came from T cells, B-cell-depleted T cells, or PBMCs.

How the authors handled the data: Amplifying reference gene primers gave estimates of nucleated cell counts. This table comes from immunoSEQ multiplex PCR, and its TCRdb copy is limited to in-frame clones, with some not included. V, J and clone size were drawn from that table, and D and trimming were deduced from the DNA. The table lists roughly 67,000 clones, around 82% of them singletons. The receptor comes from a man aged 50 to 59 with active COVID-19. Material: peripheral blood.

CDR3 bases: TGTGCCACCAGTGTAAGGGGTAGGATAAGAATTGAGCAGTTCTTC. Translated: CATSVRGRIRIEQFF. The V and J genes are TRBV24-1 and TRBJ2-1, with TRBD1 as a possible D gene (5 bases). The length of the CDR3 is 15 residues. V lost 5 bases and J 9 bases, leaving 19 bases between the germline ends. Germline V lookup: CDR1 KGHDR, CDR2 SFDVKD.